The clone carrying this T cell receptor beta chain was observed many times. Amplified TCR beta CDR3 regions came from RNA transcripts. HTBI primers were used for first-round RT-PCR of the TCR CDR3. In TCRdb, the multiplex PCR reads were re-called with MiXCR into one record per CDR3 protein. Among about 620,000 distinct CDR3 sequences listed, around 15% were seen once. The CDR3 has 16 residues. Trimming at V came to 3 bases and at J to 4 bases, leaving 8 bases not matched to a gene. The V gene's germline CDR1 is LGHDT and CDR2 YNNKEL (reference sequence). This entry belongs to a study of T cells in Graves' hyperthyroidism and ophthalmopathy.

Sequencing was carried out using blood. The chain is built from TRBV3-1 and TRBJ2-1; TRBD1 matches 8 bases. This sequence originates from a woman in her 30s with Graves' hyperthyroidism. CDR3 region: CASSHSDRGFYNEQFF. The CDR3 DNA reads TGTGCCAGCAGCCATAGCGACAGGGGCTTTTACAATGAGCAGTTCTTC.